The 10 T cell receptor beta chains below come from one sample, sequenced in a study of blood T cell repertoires in COVID-19. Here immunoSEQ multiplex PCR was the method, and the copy in TCRdb shows in-frame clones only, minus some. The sample yields 540,000 or so clones, roughly nine tenths seen once. Sequenced input: peripheral blood. These receptors were obtained from a woman between 50 and 59 years old with COVID-19, enrolled during active disease.

The CDR3 reads CASSGDITLTF. The CDR3 DNA reads as TGTGCCAGCAGTGGGGACATCACTCTCACCTTC. The genes are TRBV28 and TRBJ1-2; D might be TRBD1 (6 bases). V was trimmed by 5 bases and J by 13 bases, leaving 14 bases between them. Germline CDR1 and CDR2: MDHEN and SYDVKM. The CDR3 loop spans 11 amino acids.

In its sample, this clone was seen once. The rearrangement links TRBV6-2 or TRBV6-3 to TRBJ2-7; 7 bases match TRBD2. The CDR3 has 16 amino acids. V lost 2 bases to trimming and J lost 4 bases; unmatched junction nucleotides: 11. From germline, CDR1 is MNHEY and CDR2 SVGEGT. The CDR3 region is CASSYVISGEQYEQYF. The CDR3 nucleotides are TGTGCCAGCAGTTACGTAATCAGCGGGGAACAATACGAGCAGTACTTC.

The CDR3 DNA follows: TGCAGCGCCGGGACTAGCATCGACACAGATACGCAGTATTTT. Translating it yields CSAGTSIDTDTQYF. J is TRBJ2-3 and V is TRBV29-1; 9 bases align to TRBD2. The germline V gene encodes CDR1 SQVTM and CDR2 ANQGSEA. The CDR3 is 14 amino acids. V shed 7 bases and J 2 bases; nucleotides not matched to a gene: 7.

The chain uses TRBV30 and TRBJ1-2; TRBD1 is a possible D gene (5 bases). CDR3 length equals 13 residues. Between the trimmed V and J ends, which lost 3 bases and 2 bases, there was a span of 10 bases. From germline, CDR1 is GTSNPN and CDR2 SVGIG (reference sequence). The CDR3 DNA sequence: TGTGCCTGGAGGCAGGGCCGAAACTATGGCTACACCTTC. It specifies CAWRQGRNYGYTF.

The rearrangement joins TRBV2 to TRBJ1-2; the D is unclear. This CDR3 spans 15 amino acids. Per the germline V gene, CDR1 is SNHLY and CDR2 is FYNNEI. With 3 bases removed from V and 5 bases from J, the gap between germline ends came to 16 bases. CDR3 sequence: CASSDSFLTGYGYTF. Here the CDR3 DNA reads TGTGCCAGCAGTGACTCCTTCCTAACGGGGTATGGCTACACCTTC.

This chain uses TRBV18 with TRBJ1-2; a weak D match, TRBD1 (5 bases). Deletions cut 0 bases from V and 6 bases from J, with 8 bases between. Germline loops: CDR1 KGHSH, CDR2 LQKENI. The CDR3 sequence is 13 residues long. The CDR3 reads CASSPPSGHGYTF. The CDR3 nucleotides read TGTGCCAGCTCACCACCGTCAGGGCATGGCTACACCTTC.

The CDR3 spells CASSQDGRDRELGQPQHF. The CDR3 nucleotides read TGCGCCAGCAGCCAAGATGGCCGGGACAGGGAATTAGGTCAGCCCCAGCATTTT. The chain links TRBV4-1 to TRBJ1-5, with 9 positions matching TRBD1. Germline V gives CDR1 MGHRA, CDR2 YSYEKL. The CDR3 length is 18 residues. The trim removed 0 bases at V and 6 bases at J, leaving 12 bases unmatched.

The chain employs TRBV5-1 and TRBJ2-2; 9 bases are shared with TRBD2. V shed 4 bases, J shed 6 bases, and the junction held 13 bases outside the gene matches. This CDR3 is built from 17 residues. The germline CDR1 and CDR2 sequences are SGHRS and YFSETQ. In DNA form, the CDR3 reads TGCGCCAGCAGCCATGGCGGTAGCGGGGGTACGCCCGGGGAGCTGTTTTTT. Translating it yields CASSHGGSGGTPGELFF.

This chain connects TRBV9 to TRBJ1-3, with TRBD1 matching 7 bases. Germline V gene sequence: CDR1 SGDLS, CDR2 YYNGEE. There are 16 residues in the CDR3. V was clipped by 4 bases and J by 3 bases; unmatched bases: 10. The CDR3 region is CASSPFKRTGGNTIYF. The CDR3 coding sequence is TGTGCCAGCAGCCCATTCAAGAGGACAGGTGGAAACACCATATATTTT.

The chain links TRBV6-6 to TRBJ2-1; 9 bases fit TRBD2. This CDR3 has 16 amino acids. The V gene end was trimmed by 2 bases and the J gene end by 4 bases; junction bases not matched to a gene: 6. The germline V gene has CDR1 MNHNY and CDR2 SVGAGI (reference sequence). Here the CDR3 reads CASSYLSGGPYNEQFF. In nucleotides, the CDR3 is TGTGCCAGCAGTTACCTTAGCGGGGGCCCTTACAATGAGCAGTTCTTC.